Each of the 5 T cell receptor beta chains below was sequenced from the same sample in a study of molecular identifiers for immune sequencing clone quantification. TCRdb reanalysed the PCR reads using MiXCR and keeps one entry per CDR3 protein. The sample yields about 510,000 distinct CDR3 sequences, 25% seen once. Sequenced: naive CD8+ T cells from blood, with Jurkat cell RNA spiked in. Specified subset: FACS-sorted CD8+CD4-CCR7+CD45RA+ naive T cells. These receptors came from a human donor in good health. Some libraries in this study had Jurkat cell RNA spiked in.

This clonotype was detected only a few times. The V gene is TRBV6-1, the J gene TRBJ2-7; 8 positions agree with TRBD2. Unmatched junction bases numbered 8, after V lost 5 bases and J lost 5 bases. The germline V gene has CDR1 MNHNS and CDR2 SASEGT. CDR3 length equals 14 residues. The CDR3 DNA sequence: TGTGCCAGCAGTAACGCAGGCGGGGGGCACGAGCAGTACTTC. Its protein is CASSNAGGGHEQYF.

This clonotype was seen at least ten times. The gene calls are TRBV7-6 and TRBJ2-4; no firm D call. Trimming left V 3 bases short and J 9 bases short, with 9 bases between. The germline V gene has CDR1 SGHVS and CDR2 FNYEAQ. The CDR3 extends over 12 amino acids. The CDR3 sequence is CASSFAEGIQYF. The CDR3, as DNA: TGTGCCAGCAGCTTTGCCGAAGGCATTCAGTACTTC.

Concerning this clonotype itself: A single base separates this from a much larger clone, so it may be a read error. The chain recombines TRBV7-9 with TRBJ1-6, with unresolved D. This CDR3 has 15 residues. Germline CDR1 is SEHNR and CDR2 is FQNEAQ (reference sequence). DNA for the CDR3: TGTGCCAGCAGCCCAGCGGTAACAGCGAATTCACCCCTCCAATTT. It codes for CASSPAVTANSPLQF.

In the case of this clonotype: At one end, the junction sequence differs from germline, possibly due to a read error. The chain employs TRBV5-1 and TRBJ1-5, with 9 bases matching TRBD1. CDR1 and CDR2 from the germline V gene are SGHRS and YFSETQ. The CDR3 is 15 residues long. This CDR3 is CTSSPGQGGNQPQHF. The CDR3, as DNA: TGCACCAGCAGCCCGGGACAGGGTGGCAATCAGCCCCAGCATTTT. Full variable domain (outside the CDR3, taken from reference TRBV5-1 and TRBJ1-5): KAGVTQTPRYLIKTRGQQVTLSCSPISGHRSVSWYQQTPGQGLQFLFEYFSETQRNKGNFPGRFSGRQFSNSRSEMNVSTLELGDSALYLCTSSPGQGGNQPQHFGDGTRLSIL.

This chain links TRBV25-1 with TRBJ2-3, with D possibly matching TRBD1 (6 bases). The CDR3 is made up of 17 amino acids. V was trimmed by 1 base and J by 1 base, leaving 15 bases between them. Germline V gene sequence: CDR1 MGHDK, CDR2 SYGVNS. As DNA, the CDR3 is TGTGCCAGCAGTGAATGGAGGCAGAAGGGGGGCACAGATACGCAGTATTTT. Protein product: CASSEWRQKGGTDTQYF. Variable domain in full (rest from reference TRBV25-1 and TRBJ2-3): EADIYQTPRYLVIGTGKKITLECSQTMGHDKMYWYQQDPGMELHLIHYSYGVNSTEKGDLSSESTVSRIRTEHFPLTLESARPSHTSQYLCASSEWRQKGGTDTQYFGPGTRLTVL.